The 28 T cell receptor beta chains listed next were all sequenced from one sample in a study of CD8+ T cells in alopecia areata. cDNA reverse transcribed from extracted RNA served as the sequencing template. Only in-frame clones appear in the TCRdb table, and some are missing; sequencing was by immunoSEQ multiplex PCR. This sample carries approximately 210,000 clones, roughly three fifths of them seen once, and the ten largest clones take about 1.3%. Noted treatment: oral pan-JAK inhibitor, 5-10 mg twice daily. The specimen was CD4+ T cells sorted from blood, collected around week 47, from a patient treated with tofacitinib. Receptor source: a human donor with alopecia areata.

The CDR3 is CASSGGTGRLGANVLTF. In DNA form, the CDR3 reads TGTGCCAGCAGCGGAGGGACAGGGCGGTTAGGGGCCAACGTCCTGACTTTC. V gene TRBV5-6 combines with J gene TRBJ2-6; 9 positions agree with TRBD1. Trimming took 4 bases from V and 4 from J; bases not matched to a gene: 9. The CDR3 extends over 17 amino acids. The V gene's germline CDR1 is SGHDT and CDR2 YYEEEE.

The chain recombines TRBV5-1 with TRBJ2-7; the D gene is possibly TRBD1 (5 bases). V was pared by 0 bases and J by 6 bases, with 13 bases between. Germline V gene lookup returns CDR1 SGHRS and CDR2 YFSETQ. The CDR3 is made up of 14 amino acids. The CDR3 here is CASSLGGASSEQYF. DNA of the CDR3: TGCGCCAGCAGCTTGGGGGGCGCTTCTTCCGAGCAGTACTTC.

The chain couples TRBV29-1 to TRBJ2-7, with TRBD1 matching over 10 bases. CDR1 SQVTM and CDR2 ANQGSEA come from the germline V gene. The CDR3 contains 14 residues. The ends lost 6 bases at V and 4 bases at J; junction bases unmatched: 9. The CDR3 protein is CSVVDRGLFYEQYF. The CDR3 DNA is TGCAGCGTCGTCGACAGGGGGCTCTTTTACGAGCAGTACTTC.

Remarks on this clone: Germline and junction disagree at one end, which may indicate a read error. CDR3 DNA: TGTGCCAGCAGTCAGACCGGGACTAGCTTCCTTTTT. Residues: CASSQTGTSFLF. The chain recombines TRBV6-6 with TRBJ2-3; 9 positions agree with TRBD2. CDR1 and CDR2 from the germline V gene are MNHNY and SVGAGI (reference sequence). This CDR3 comprises 12 residues.

V and J are TRBV5-1 and TRBJ1-2, with D possibly being TRBD1 (6 bases). The CDR3 has 16 residues. The V gene lost 0 bases and the J gene lost 7 bases, with 19 bases spanning the gap. Germline V gene sequence: CDR1 SGHRS, CDR2 YFSETQ. For the CDR3, the DNA is TGCGCCAGCAGCTTGGAGCGGGGGCGTCGTGGCTTTGGCTACACCTTC. It encodes CASSLERGRRGFGYTF.

The chain has TRBV27 and TRBJ1-2; D uncertain. Trimming took 6 bases from V and 8 from J, leaving 13 bases between them. Germline V CDR1 and CDR2: MNHEY, SMNVEV (reference sequence). CDR3 size: 12 residues. Here the CDR3 DNA reads TGTGCCAGCAGGCACGGCGGCGGCGGCTACACCTTC. Translating gives CASRHGGGGYTF.

A few counts support this clone. The chain combines TRBV30 with TRBJ1-5; no reliable D call. Germline CDR1 is GTSNPN and CDR2 is SVGIG (reference sequence). The CDR3 contains 14 residues. Trimming stripped 0 bases from V and 3 bases from J, with 9 bases between. CDR3 bases: TGTGCCTGGAGTGTCAACAGCTTCAATCAGCCCCAGCATTTT. It codes for CAWSVNSFNQPQHF.

The chain has TRBV2 and TRBJ2-6; TRBD1 matches at 7 bases. The CDR3 length is 18 residues. Trimming took 3 bases from V and 0 from J; bases not matched to a gene: 8. Germline V gene sequence: CDR1 SNHLY, CDR2 FYNNEI. The chain's CDR3 is CASSDPRTGFSGANVLTF. Written as DNA, the CDR3 is TGTGCCAGCAGTGATCCCAGGACAGGCTTCTCTGGGGCCAACGTCCTGACTTTC.

The CDR3 bases are TGTGCCATCAGTGAGTCGATTGATCGCTACGAGCAGTACTTC. This encodes CAISESIDRYEQYF. The rearrangement joins TRBV10-3 to TRBJ2-7, with D unclear. The CDR3 spans 14 residues. Trimming cost V 0 bases and J 3 bases, with 9 bases left between them. Germline V lookup: CDR1 ENHRY, CDR2 SYGVKD.

This clone has only a few counts. The chain has TRBV19 and TRBJ2-1; weak D call: TRBD2 (5 bases). Germline CDR1 and CDR2: LNHDA and SQIVND (reference sequence). The CDR3 is 13 amino acids. V lost 6 bases to trimming and J lost 9 bases, with 15 bases between them. CDR3 nucleotide sequence: TGTGCCAGTAGGACTAAAGCTCGCAGTGAGCAGTTCTTC. This gives the protein CASRTKARSEQFF.

This clone has only a few counts. The rearrangement joins TRBV4-3 to TRBJ1-2; D unresolved. CDR1 and CDR2 from the germline V gene are LGHNA and YSLEER. CDR3 length: 13 residues. The V and J ends lost 0 bases and 3 bases respectively, with 5 bases between them. Written as DNA, the CDR3 is TGCGCCAGCAGCCAAGATCACGACTATGGCTACACCTTC. It yields the protein CASSQDHDYGYTF.

V usage is TRBV29-1 and J usage is TRBJ2-2; D is unresolved. V dropped 4 bases and J dropped 6 bases, with 9 bases sitting between them. Germline V gene sequence: CDR1 SQVTM, CDR2 ANQGSEA. The CDR3 extends over 12 amino acids. The CDR3: CSVGPGPGELFF. CDR3 DNA: TGCAGCGTTGGACCTGGCCCCGGGGAGCTGTTTTTT.

About this clone itself: The sample carries other DNA sequences with the same CDR3. This sequence joins TRBV9 and TRBJ2-7; D unclear. Germline CDR1 reads SGDLS; CDR2 reads YYNGEE. Deletions cut 0 bases from V and 0 bases from J, with 7 bases between. This CDR3 is built from 14 residues. The CDR3 here is CASSVDGNSYEQYF. The CDR3, as DNA: TGTGCCAGCAGCGTAGATGGAAACTCCTACGAGCAGTACTTC.

This clone was seen only once. The rearrangement uses TRBV23-1 and TRBJ2-7; D is possibly TRBD1 (5 bases). TRBV23-1 is given ORF status, its function remaining uncertain. This CDR3 comprises 14 residues. The germline V and J ends were trimmed by 6 bases and 7 bases, with 19 bases remaining between them. This CDR3 reads CASRLTSDPGEQYF. The CDR3 coding sequence is TGCGCCAGCAGGCTGACCAGCGACCCAGGGGAGCAGTACTTC.

This chain links TRBV5-1 with TRBJ2-7, with a tentative D call TRBD1 (6 bases). The CDR3 length is 14 residues. The V and J ends lost 2 bases and 5 bases respectively, with 14 bases between them. Looked up from germline, CDR1 is SGHRS and CDR2 is YFSETQ. The CDR3 nucleotides are TGCGCCAGCAGCTTCGCAGCAGGGGCGGACGAGCAGTACTTC. Translated: CASSFAAGADEQYF.

The V call is TRBV29-1, the J call TRBJ2-2, with D perhaps matching TRBD1 (6 bases). The CDR3 extends over 14 amino acids. Trimming cost V 8 bases and J 4 bases, with 17 bases left between them. Germline V gene sequence: CDR1 SQVTM, CDR2 ANQGSEA. CDR3 loop: CSISRGVGTGELFF. The CDR3 coding sequence is TGCAGCATATCCAGGGGTGTCGGCACCGGGGAGCTGTTTTTT.

The genes are TRBV10-3 and TRBJ2-5, with 9 bases aligning to TRBD1. CDR1 and CDR2 (germline): ENHRY, SYGVKD. Trimming cost V 8 bases and J 3 bases; bases outside gene matches: 4. CDR3 length: 13 residues. The CDR3 is CAIQGQGKETQYF. DNA for the CDR3: TGTGCCATCCAGGGACAGGGAAAAGAGACCCAGTACTTC.

This chain uses TRBV20-1 with TRBJ1-1, with 7 positions matching TRBD1. The germline V gene encodes CDR1 DFQATT and CDR2 SNEGSKA (reference sequence). Trimming took 6 bases from V and 4 from J; bases not matched to a gene: 2. The CDR3 totals 11 residues. The CDR3 DNA is TGCAGTGCCACAGGGGCCACTGAAGCTTTCTTT. As protein: CSATGATEAFF.

This clone was observed a few times. The rearrangement joins TRBV29-1 to TRBJ2-1; 7 bases align to TRBD1. There are 15 residues in the CDR3. Trimming at V came to 3 bases and at J to 1 base, leaving 6 bases not matched to a gene. Per the germline V gene, CDR1 is SQVTM and CDR2 is ANQGSEA. The CDR3 coding sequence is TGCAGCGTTGATCGACAGGGTATTTCCTACAATGAGCAGTTCTTC. Amino acid sequence: CSVDRQGISYNEQFF.

The V gene is TRBV6-6, the J gene TRBJ1-2, with D perhaps matching TRBD1 (5 bases). The CDR3 extends over 12 amino acids. CDR1 is MNHNY and CDR2 is SVGAGI in the germline V gene (reference sequence). V shed 5 bases and J shed 8 bases, with 12 bases lying between them. CDR3 loop: CASSQGDRGYTF. CDR3 coding DNA: TGTGCCAGCAGTCAAGGGGATCGCGGCTACACCTTC.

This clone was observed a few times. The V and J genes are TRBV29-1 and TRBJ2-7; 9 bases agree with TRBD1. The CDR3 has 14 residues. V was clipped by 6 bases and J by 2 bases; unmatched bases: 8. Germline V gives CDR1 SQVTM, CDR2 ANQGSEA. Here the CDR3 DNA reads TGCAGCGTCGGTCCGGGACAGGGCACCTACGAGCAGTACTTC. Its protein is CSVGPGQGTYEQYF.

The chain recombines TRBV9 with TRBJ1-2; tentative D call: TRBD1 (5 bases). Germline CDR1 reads SGDLS; CDR2 reads YYNGEE. V shed 2 bases and J shed 0 bases, with 8 bases lying between them. CDR3 length: 14 residues. The CDR3 spells CASSVGDPNYGYTF. In DNA form, the CDR3 reads TGTGCCAGCAGCGTGGGGGATCCTAACTATGGCTACACCTTC.

J is TRBJ2-3 and V is TRBV29-1; D remains unclear. The germline gives CDR1 SQVTM, CDR2 ANQGSEA. The germline V and J ends were trimmed by 4 bases and 2 bases, with 7 bases remaining between them. The CDR3 has 12 amino acids. The chain's CDR3 is CSVVVNTDTQYF. The DNA of the CDR3 is TGCAGCGTTGTGGTCAACACAGATACGCAGTATTTT.

The chain carries TRBV30 and TRBJ2-7; TRBD1 or TRBD2 may be the D gene (5 bases each). Germline V CDR1 and CDR2: GTSNPN, SVGIG (reference sequence). This CDR3 is 14 amino acids long. Trimming took off 1 base at V and 6 bases at J, with 16 bases between the two ends. The CDR3 reads CAWSGKGPIREQYF. CDR3 sequence (DNA): TGTGCCTGGAGTGGAAAGGGACCGATTCGCGAGCAGTACTTC.

The chain couples TRBV30 to TRBJ1-1, with 7 bases matching TRBD1. Germline lookup yields CDR1 GTSNPN and CDR2 SVGIG (reference sequence). The CDR3 totals 15 residues. The J segment lost 4 bases and the V segment lost 1 base, leaving 9 bases of the junction unmatched. CDR3 sequence reads: CAWSAGRQGSTEAFF. As DNA, the CDR3 is TGTGCCTGGAGTGCCGGAAGACAGGGTTCCACTGAAGCTTTCTTT.

The chain has TRBV11-2 and TRBJ1-6, with 11 bases that match TRBD1. The V and J ends lost 4 bases and 8 bases, in that order; junction bases with no gene match: 1. Germline CDR1 is SGHAT and CDR2 is FQNNGV. This CDR3 is 14 amino acids long. CDR3 bases: TGTGCCAGCAGCTGGGGACAGGGGGATTCACCCCTCCACTTT. It is translated as CASSWGQGDSPLHF.

The chain combines TRBV6-6 with TRBJ1-4; TRBD1 matches 10 bases. V lost 5 bases and J lost 4; bases outside the gene matches: 4. This CDR3 has 15 amino acids. Germline assignment: CDR1 MNHNY and CDR2 SVGAGI (reference sequence). The CDR3: CASSLRDRGNEKLFF. As DNA, the CDR3 is TGTGCCAGCAGTCTCCGGGACAGGGGTAATGAAAAACTGTTTTTT.

The chain recombines TRBV5-6 with TRBJ2-1; no reliable D call. The CDR3 runs 15 residues. V lost 2 bases, J lost 4 bases, and 13 bases lay in between. Germline V gene lookup returns CDR1 SGHDT and CDR2 YYEEEE. The CDR3, as DNA: TGTGCCAGCAGCTTATGGACGAATCGTTACAATGAGCAGTTCTTC. Its protein product is CASSLWTNRYNEQFF.